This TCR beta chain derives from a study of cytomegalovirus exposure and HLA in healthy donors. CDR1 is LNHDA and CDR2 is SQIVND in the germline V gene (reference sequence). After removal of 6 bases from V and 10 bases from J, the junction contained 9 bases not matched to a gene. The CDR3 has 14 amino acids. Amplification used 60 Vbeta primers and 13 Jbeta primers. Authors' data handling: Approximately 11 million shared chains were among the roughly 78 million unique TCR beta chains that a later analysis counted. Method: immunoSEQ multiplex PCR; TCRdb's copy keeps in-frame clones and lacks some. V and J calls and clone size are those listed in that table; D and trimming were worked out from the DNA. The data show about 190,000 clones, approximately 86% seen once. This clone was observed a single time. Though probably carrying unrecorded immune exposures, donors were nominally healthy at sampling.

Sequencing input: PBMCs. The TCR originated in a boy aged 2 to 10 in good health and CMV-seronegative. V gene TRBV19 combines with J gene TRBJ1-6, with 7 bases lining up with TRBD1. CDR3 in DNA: TGTGCCAGTAGCCCGGACAGGCCAGAGTCACCCCTCCACTTT. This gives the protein CASSPDRPESPLHF.